This T cell receptor (beta chain) was retrieved from a study of OX40 agonist ivuxolimab in advanced cancers. On the study more broadly: From roughly 20 to 79 years was the age range, with a mean of roughly 64 years, and 70% to 85% were male. Eligibility rules accepted prior anti-PD-1, anti-PD-L1 or anti-CTLA-4 therapy, and 30% to 40% had some. Whole-study results and caveats: In CD8+ T cells, expanded clones were on average more numerous than in CD4+. Some of the lowest clonal expansion was seen in partial responders at 0.1-3.0 mg/kg.

V dropped 0 bases and J dropped 3 bases, with 12 bases sitting between them. Germline CDR1 is MRHNA and CDR2 is SNTAGT. The CDR3 length is 16 residues. Regarding this clone: Its antigen is not identified.

Sequencing used immunoSEQ multiplex PCR; TCRdb keeps in-frame clones, though not all of them. Altogether 9,300 or so clones are present, around three fifths being singletons, with the ten largest covering 20% to 30%. Sequenced here: CD4+ or CD8+ T cells sorted from blood, sampled in a trial of the OX40 agonist ivuxolimab. The sequence came from an adult with an advanced solid tumor such as melanoma, head and neck, liver or kidney cancer. The rearrangement uses TRBV6-4 and TRBJ2-1; perhaps TRBD2 as D (6 bases). CDR3 DNA: TGTGCCAGCAGTGACTCGTCGGGAGAGGGCTACAATGAGCAGTTCTTC. It specifies CASSDSSGEGYNEQFF.